What follows are 5 T cell receptor beta chains derived from one specimen sequenced in a study of T-cell memory formation after mild COVID-19. TCRdb reprocessed the 5' RACE reads with MiXCR, giving one entry per CDR3 protein. The repertoire holds about 440,000 distinct CDR3 sequences, approximately 20% seen once, with around 8% in the top ten. Material for sequencing was PBMCs or a T cell subset sorted from them (not recorded which). Source of these receptors: an adult woman who had mild COVID-19 (a few samples of this study predate the infection). Cell type and time point are not known.

V gene TRBV10-3 combines with J gene TRBJ2-5, with 9 bases matching TRBD2. V gave up 2 bases and J gave up 5 bases; unmatched junction bases: 6. CDR3 length equals 15 residues. Looked up from germline, CDR1 is ENHRY and CDR2 is SYGVKD. Here the CDR3 DNA reads TGTGCCATCAGTGAGAGGGGACTAGCCGGGGAGACCCAGTACTTC. Its translation is CAISERGLAGETQYF.

This clonotype was found a few times. The chain uses TRBV12-3 or TRBV12-4 and TRBJ1-1; perhaps TRBD1 as D (6 bases). V lost 5 bases to trimming and J lost 1 base, with 14 bases between them. The CDR3 spans 15 residues. The CDR3: CASSTGRYANTEAFF. CDR3 DNA sequence: TGTGCCAGCAGTACAGGGCGCTACGCGAACACTGAAGCTTTCTTT.

This clonotype turned up a few times. The rearrangement links TRBV5-1 to TRBJ2-1, with 10 bases aligning to TRBD1. Trimming cost V 4 bases and J 6 bases; bases outside gene matches: 7. Germline CDR1 and CDR2: SGHRS and YFSETQ. This CDR3 has 15 amino acids. The CDR3 region has the DNA TGCGCCAGCAGCCCAGGGACAGGGGATAGCAATGAGCAGTTCTTC. As protein: CASSPGTGDSNEQFF.

The V and J genes are TRBV29-1 and TRBJ2-7, with 11 bases lining up with TRBD1. Unmatched junction bases numbered 7, after V lost 6 bases and J lost 3 bases. This CDR3 is built from 14 residues. Germline CDR1 and CDR2: SQVTM and ANQGSEA. CDR3 region: CSVASGQGGYEQYF. DNA of the CDR3: TGCAGCGTCGCATCGGGACAGGGGGGCTACGAGCAGTACTTC.

This clonotype was counted at least ten times. The CDR3 reads CASSLVGRADTQYF. The CDR3 DNA is TGTGCCAGCAGTTTAGTCGGGAGGGCAGATACGCAGTATTTT. The J gene is TRBJ2-3, the V gene TRBV12-3 or TRBV12-4; 8 bases match TRBD2. This CDR3 spans 14 amino acids. V lost 1 base to trimming and J lost 4 bases; unmatched junction nucleotides: 1.